One and the same sample provided the 2 T cell receptor beta chains below, sequenced in a study of glioma-infiltrating T cells. Amplification of TCR alpha and beta CDR3 regions from RNA used iRepertoire nested multiplex PCR. TCRdb redid the calling of the multiplex PCR reads with MiXCR, one entry per CDR3 protein. The table records around 4,100 distinct CDR3 sequences, approximately 90% of them present only once. The specimen sequenced was glioma tissue, nonneoplastic brain tissue, or PBMCs (not recorded which). These receptor sequences come from a human donor with low-grade glioma or glioblastoma, undergoing nonglioma brain surgery, or in good health (not recorded which).

With respect to this clonotype: This beta chain is off target for a library built for alpha chains, so its abundance means little. This chain connects TRBV6-6 to TRBJ1-1, with unresolved D. Germline V gene data show CDR1 as MNHNY and CDR2 as SVGAGI (reference sequence). The V end was cut by 0 bases, the J end by 8 bases, with 10 bases between. This CDR3 has 13 residues. Here the CDR3 DNA reads TGTGCCAGCAGTTACTCGAGAGATTCAGAAGCTTTCTTT. It is translated as CASSYSRDSEAFF.

This clonotype was seen a handful of times. The library was built for alpha chains, so this beta chain is an off-target read and its size means little. This chain links TRBV10-3 with TRBJ2-3; D unresolved. V was pared by 10 bases and J by 5 bases, with 10 bases between. The CDR3 has 11 residues. CDR1 and CDR2 (germline): ENHRY, SYGVKD. The CDR3 sequence: CATNPGDTQYF. In DNA, the CDR3 is TGTGCCACCAACCCCGGAGATACGCAGTATTTT.